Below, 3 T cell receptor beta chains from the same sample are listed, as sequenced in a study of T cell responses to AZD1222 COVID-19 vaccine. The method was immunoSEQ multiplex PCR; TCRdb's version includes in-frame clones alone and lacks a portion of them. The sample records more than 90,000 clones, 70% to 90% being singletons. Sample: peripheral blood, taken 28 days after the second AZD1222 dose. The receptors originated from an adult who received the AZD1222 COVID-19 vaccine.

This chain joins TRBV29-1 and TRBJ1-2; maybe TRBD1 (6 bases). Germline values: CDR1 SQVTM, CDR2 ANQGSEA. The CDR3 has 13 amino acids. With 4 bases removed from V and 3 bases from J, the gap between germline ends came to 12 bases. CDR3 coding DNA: TGCAGCGTTGGGGCAGGGGCGGACTATGGCTACACCTTC. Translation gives CSVGAGADYGYTF.

The CDR3 coding sequence is TGTGCCAGCAGTGAAGTACAGGGGGCAAAATCCTACGAGCAGTACTTC. This sequence encodes CASSEVQGAKSYEQYF. The gene calls are TRBV6-1 and TRBJ2-7, with TRBD1 identical over 9 bases. The junction had 5 bases not matched to a gene; V was cut back by 1 base and J by 1 base. Per the germline V gene, CDR1 is MNHNS and CDR2 is SASEGT. The CDR3 has 16 residues.

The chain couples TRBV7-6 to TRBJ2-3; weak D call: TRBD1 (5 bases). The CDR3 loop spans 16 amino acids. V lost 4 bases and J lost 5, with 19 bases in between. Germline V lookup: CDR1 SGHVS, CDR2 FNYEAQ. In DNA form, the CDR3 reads TGTGCCAGCAGCTCCCGCGTGGGGCTCGTGGGAGATACGCAGTATTTT. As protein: CASSSRVGLVGDTQYF.